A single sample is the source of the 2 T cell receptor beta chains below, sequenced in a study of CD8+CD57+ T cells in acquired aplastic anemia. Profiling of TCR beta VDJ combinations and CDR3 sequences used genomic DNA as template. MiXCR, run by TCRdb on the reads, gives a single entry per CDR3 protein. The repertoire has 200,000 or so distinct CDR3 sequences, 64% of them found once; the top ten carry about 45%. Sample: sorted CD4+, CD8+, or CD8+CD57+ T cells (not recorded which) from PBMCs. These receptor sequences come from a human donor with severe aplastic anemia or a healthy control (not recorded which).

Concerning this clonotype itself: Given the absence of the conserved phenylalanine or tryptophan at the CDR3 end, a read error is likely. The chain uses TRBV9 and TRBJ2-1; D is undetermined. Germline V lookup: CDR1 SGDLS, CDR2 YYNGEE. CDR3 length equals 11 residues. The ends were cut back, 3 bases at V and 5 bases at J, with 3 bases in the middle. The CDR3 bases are TGTGCCAGCAGCGCCAACAATGAGCAGTTCCTC. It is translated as CASSANNEQFL.

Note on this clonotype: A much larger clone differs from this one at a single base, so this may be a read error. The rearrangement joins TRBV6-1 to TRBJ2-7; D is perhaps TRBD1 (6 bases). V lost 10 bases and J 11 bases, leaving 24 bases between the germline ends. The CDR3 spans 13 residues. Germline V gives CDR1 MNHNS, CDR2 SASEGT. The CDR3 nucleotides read TGTGCCACCAGGGGAACAGCGGAATTCCGGGAGTACTTC. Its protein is CATRGTAEFREYF.